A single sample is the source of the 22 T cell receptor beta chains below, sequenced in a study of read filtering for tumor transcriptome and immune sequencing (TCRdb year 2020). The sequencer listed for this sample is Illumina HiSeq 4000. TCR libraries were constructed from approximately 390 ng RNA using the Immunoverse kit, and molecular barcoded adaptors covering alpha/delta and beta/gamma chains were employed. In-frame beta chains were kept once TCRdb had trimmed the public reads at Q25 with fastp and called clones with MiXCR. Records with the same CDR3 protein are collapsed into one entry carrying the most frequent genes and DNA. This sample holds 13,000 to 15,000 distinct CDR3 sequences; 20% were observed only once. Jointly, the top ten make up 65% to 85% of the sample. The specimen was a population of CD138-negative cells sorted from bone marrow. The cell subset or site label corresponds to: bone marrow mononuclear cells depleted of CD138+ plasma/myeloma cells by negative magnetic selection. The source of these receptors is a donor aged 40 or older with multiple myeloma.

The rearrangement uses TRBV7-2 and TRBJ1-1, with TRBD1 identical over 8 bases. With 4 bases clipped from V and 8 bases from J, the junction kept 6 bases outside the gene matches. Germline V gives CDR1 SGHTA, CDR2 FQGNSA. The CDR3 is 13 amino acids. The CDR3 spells CASSSRQGPEAFF. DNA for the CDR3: TGTGCCAGCAGCTCGAGACAGGGGCCCGAAGCTTTCTTT.

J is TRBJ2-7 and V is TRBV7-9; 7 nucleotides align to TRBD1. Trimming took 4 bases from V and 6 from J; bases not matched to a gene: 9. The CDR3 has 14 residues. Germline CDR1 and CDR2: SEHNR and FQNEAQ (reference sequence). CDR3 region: CASSSWPGTVEQYF. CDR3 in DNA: TGTGCCAGCAGCTCCTGGCCCGGGACAGTCGAGCAGTACTTC. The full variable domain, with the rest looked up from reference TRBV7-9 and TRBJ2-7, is DTGVSQNPRHKITKRGQNVTFRCDPISEHNRLYWYRQTLGQGPEFLTYFQNEAQLEKSRLLSDRFSAERPKGSFSTLEIQRTEQGDSAMYLCASSSWPGTVEQYFGPGTRLTVT.

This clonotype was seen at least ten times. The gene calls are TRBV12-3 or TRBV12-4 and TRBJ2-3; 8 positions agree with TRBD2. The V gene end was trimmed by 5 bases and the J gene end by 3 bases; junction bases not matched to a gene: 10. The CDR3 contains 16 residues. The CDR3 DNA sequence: TGTGCCAGCAGTACCACCCGGGGGGGGGCAACAGATACGCAGTATTTT. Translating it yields CASSTTRGGATDTQYF.

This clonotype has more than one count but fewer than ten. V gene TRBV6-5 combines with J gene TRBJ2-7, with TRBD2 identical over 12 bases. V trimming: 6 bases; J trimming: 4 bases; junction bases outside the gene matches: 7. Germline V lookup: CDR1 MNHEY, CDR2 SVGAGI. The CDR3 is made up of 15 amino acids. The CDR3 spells CASRLTSGGIYEQYF. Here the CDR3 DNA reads TGTGCCAGCAGGCTAACTAGCGGGGGGATATACGAGCAGTACTTC.

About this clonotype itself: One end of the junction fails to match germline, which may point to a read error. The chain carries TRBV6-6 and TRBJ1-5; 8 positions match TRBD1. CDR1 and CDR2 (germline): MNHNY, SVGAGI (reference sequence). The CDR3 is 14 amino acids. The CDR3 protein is CASSSGQGNQPPHF. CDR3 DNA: TGTGCCAGCAGTTCCGGACAGGGCAATCAGCCCCCGCATTTT.

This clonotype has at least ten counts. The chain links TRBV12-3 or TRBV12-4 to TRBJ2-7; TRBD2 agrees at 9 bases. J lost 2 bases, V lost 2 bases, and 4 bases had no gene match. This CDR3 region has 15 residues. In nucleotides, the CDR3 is TGTGCCAGCAGTTTACTAGCGGGATCTACCTACGAGCAGTACTTC. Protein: CASSLLAGSTYEQYF.

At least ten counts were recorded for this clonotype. The CDR3 DNA reads TGTGCCAGCAGCCGTAGCGGGTTAAGTGAGCAGTTCTTC. Amino acid sequence: CASSRSGLSEQFF. The J gene is TRBJ2-1, the V gene TRBV11-3; 7 nucleotides agree with TRBD2. The germline gives CDR1 SGHNT, CDR2 YENEEA. This CDR3 has 13 residues. Germline trimming cut 5 bases from V and 9 bases from J; bases unmatched to any gene: 7.

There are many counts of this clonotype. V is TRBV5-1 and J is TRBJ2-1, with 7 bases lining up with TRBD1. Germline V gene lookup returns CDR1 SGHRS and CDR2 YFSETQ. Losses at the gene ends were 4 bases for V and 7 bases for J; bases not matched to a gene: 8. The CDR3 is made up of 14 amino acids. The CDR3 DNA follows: TGCGCCAGCAGCCTGCGACAGGGCGTTAATGAGCAGTTCTTC. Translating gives CASSLRQGVNEQFF.

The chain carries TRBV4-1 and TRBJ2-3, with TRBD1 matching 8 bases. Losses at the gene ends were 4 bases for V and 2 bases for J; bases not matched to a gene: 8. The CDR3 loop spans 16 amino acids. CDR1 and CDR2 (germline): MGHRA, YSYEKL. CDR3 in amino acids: CASSPTGTGVTDTQYF. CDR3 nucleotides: TGCGCCAGCAGCCCCACCGGGACAGGTGTCACAGATACGCAGTATTTT.

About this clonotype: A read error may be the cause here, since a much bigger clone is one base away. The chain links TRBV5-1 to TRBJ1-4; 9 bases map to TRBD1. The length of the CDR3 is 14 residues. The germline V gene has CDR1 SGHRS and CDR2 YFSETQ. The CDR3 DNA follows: TGCGCCGGCAGCATGGGACAGGGTGAGGAAAAACTGTTTTTT. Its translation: CAGSMGQGEEKLFF.

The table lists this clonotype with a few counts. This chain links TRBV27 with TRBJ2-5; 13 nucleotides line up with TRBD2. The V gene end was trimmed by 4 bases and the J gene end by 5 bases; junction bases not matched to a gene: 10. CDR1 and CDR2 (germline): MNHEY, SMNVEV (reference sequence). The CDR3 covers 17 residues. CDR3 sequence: CASSSQLAGGPRETQYF. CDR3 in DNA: TGTGCCAGCAGTTCCCAACTAGCGGGGGGGCCTAGGGAGACCCAGTACTTC.

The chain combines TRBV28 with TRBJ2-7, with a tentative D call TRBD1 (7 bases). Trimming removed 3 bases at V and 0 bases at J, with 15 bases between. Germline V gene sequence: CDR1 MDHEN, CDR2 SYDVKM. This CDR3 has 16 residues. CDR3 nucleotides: TGTGCCAGCAGTTTTGGCCGGAGGGACAGCTCCTACGAGCAGTACTTC. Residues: CASSFGRRDSSYEQYF.

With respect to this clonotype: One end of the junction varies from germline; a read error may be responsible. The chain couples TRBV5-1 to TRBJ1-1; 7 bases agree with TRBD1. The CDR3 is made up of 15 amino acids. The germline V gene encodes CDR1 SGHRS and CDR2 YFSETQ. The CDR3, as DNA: TGCGCCAGCAGCTTGACAGGGGACGTGAACACTGAAGCTCTCTTT. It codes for CASSLTGDVNTEALF.

The CDR3 DNA follows: TGCAGCTGGGAACAGGGGGCCACCAACTATGGCTACACCTTC. Its protein product is CSWEQGATNYGYTF. V is TRBV20-1 and J is TRBJ1-2, with 9 bases fitting TRBD1. The CDR3 covers 14 residues. Germline V gene lookup returns CDR1 DFQATT and CDR2 SNEGSKA (reference sequence).

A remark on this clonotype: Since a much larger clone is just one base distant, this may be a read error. This CDR3 reads CASISSGNSYEQYF. As DNA, the CDR3 is TGTGCCAGCATAAGTAGCGGGAACTCCTACGAGCAGTACTTC. The J gene is TRBJ2-7, the V gene TRBV4-2, with 8 bases matching TRBD2. The CDR3 extends over 14 amino acids. Germline assignment: CDR1 LGHNA and CDR2 YNFKEQ. V shed 7 bases and J 0 bases; nucleotides not matched to a gene: 5.

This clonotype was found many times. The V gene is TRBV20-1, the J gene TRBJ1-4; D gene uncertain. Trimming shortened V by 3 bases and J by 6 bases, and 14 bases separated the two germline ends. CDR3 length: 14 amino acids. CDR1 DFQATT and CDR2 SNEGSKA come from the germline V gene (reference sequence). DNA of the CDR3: TGCAGTGCTAGCAAGAACGGGCCGGATGAAAAACTGTTTTTT. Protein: CSASKNGPDEKLFF.

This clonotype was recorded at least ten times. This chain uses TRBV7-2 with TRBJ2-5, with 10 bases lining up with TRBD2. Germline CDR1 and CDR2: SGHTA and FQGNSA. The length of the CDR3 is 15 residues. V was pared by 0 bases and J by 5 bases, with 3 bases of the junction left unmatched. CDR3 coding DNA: TGTGCCAGCAGCTTAGCGGCTAGCGGGGGCGAGACCCAGTACTTC. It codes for CASSLAASGGETQYF.

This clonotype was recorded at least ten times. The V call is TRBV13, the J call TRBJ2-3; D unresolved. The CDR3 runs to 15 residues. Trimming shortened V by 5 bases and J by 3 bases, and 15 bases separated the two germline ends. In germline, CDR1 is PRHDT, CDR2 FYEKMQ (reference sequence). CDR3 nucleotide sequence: TGTGCCAGCAGCCCACGGATTAGTATAACAGATACGCAGTATTTT. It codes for CASSPRISITDTQYF. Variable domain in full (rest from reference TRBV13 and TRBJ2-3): AAGVIQSPRHLIKEKRETATLKCYPIPRHDTVYWYQQGPGQDPQFLISFYEKMQSDKGSIPDRFSAQQFSDYHSELNMSSLELGDSALYFCASSPRISITDTQYFGPGTRLTVL.

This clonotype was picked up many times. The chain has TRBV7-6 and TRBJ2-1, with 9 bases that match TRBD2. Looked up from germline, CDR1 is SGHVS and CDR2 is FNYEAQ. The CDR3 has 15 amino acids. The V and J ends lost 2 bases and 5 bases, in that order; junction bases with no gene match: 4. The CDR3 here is CASSLRSGGHNEQFF. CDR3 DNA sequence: TGTGCCAGCAGCTTACGTAGCGGGGGCCACAATGAGCAGTTCTTC.

The CDR3: CASSSMLAGTGELFF. In DNA form, the CDR3 reads TGTGCCAGCAGCTCAATGCTAGCGGGCACCGGGGAGCTGTTTTTT. The chain carries TRBV7-8 and TRBJ2-2; TRBD2 agrees at 8 bases. The CDR3 covers 15 residues. CDR1 is SGHVS, CDR2 FQNEAQ, per germline. The V and J ends lost 4 bases and 4 bases, in that order; junction bases with no gene match: 5.

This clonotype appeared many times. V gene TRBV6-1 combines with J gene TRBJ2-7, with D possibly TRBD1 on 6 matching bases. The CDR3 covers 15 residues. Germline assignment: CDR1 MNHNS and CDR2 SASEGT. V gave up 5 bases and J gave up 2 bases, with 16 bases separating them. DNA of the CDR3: TGTGCCAGCAGTACCTCCGACAGGTTAACCTACGAGCAGTACTTC. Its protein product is CASSTSDRLTYEQYF.

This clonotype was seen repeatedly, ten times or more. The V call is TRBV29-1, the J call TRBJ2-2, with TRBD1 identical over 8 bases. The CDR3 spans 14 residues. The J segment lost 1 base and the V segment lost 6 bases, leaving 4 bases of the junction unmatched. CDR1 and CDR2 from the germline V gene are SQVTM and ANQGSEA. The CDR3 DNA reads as TGCAGCGTCCCGGGACAGGAGAACACCGGGGAGCTGTTTTTT. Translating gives CSVPGQENTGELFF.